A selection of T cell receptor beta chains follows, all from one sample in a study of cytomegalovirus exposure and HLA in healthy donors. Measured with immunoSEQ multiplex PCR; TCRdb has only the in-frame clones, and not every one. Of more than 95,000 clones listed, roughly 88% are singletons. The material sequenced was PBMCs. The receptors were sampled from a man aged 18 to 35 in good health and CMV-seronegative. The CDR3 runs from the conserved cysteine through the conserved F or W. D genes are given only for firm matches. Only part of the rows carry a size: once, few, many, or a class if the clone is expanded.

abundance	d_gene	j_gene	len	v_gene	CDR3nt	CDR3aa
-	TRBD2	TRBJ2-1	14	TRBV7-9	TGTGCCAGCAGCCTAGCGGGAGGCTACAATGAGCAGTTCTTC	CASSLAGGYNEQFF
few	-	TRBJ2-3	14	TRBV6-5	TGTGCCAGCAGTCCCTCGACAGCGACAGATACGCAGTATTTT	CASSPSTATDTQYF
-	TRBD2	TRBJ2-5	14	TRBV10-3	TGTGCCATCAAGAGCGGGGGCAACGGGGAGACCCAGTACTTC	CAIKSGGNGETQYF
-	-	TRBJ2-2	11	TRBV11-2	TGTGCCAGCAGCTCCGCCGGGGAGCTGTTTTTT	CASSSAGELFF
-	TRBD2	TRBJ2-3	19	TRBV5-1	TGCGCCAGCAGCTTGGGGACTAGCGGGAGGGCTTTTACCACAGATACGCAGTATTTT	CASSLGTSGRAFTTDTQYF
-	TRBD2	TRBJ2-1	18	TRBV5-6	TGTGCCAGCAGCGTCGCGACTAGCGGGGGGGCCTTTGGCAATGAGCAGTTCTTC	CASSVATSGGAFGNEQFF
-	-	TRBJ2-3	13	TRBV30	TGTGCCTGGAGTCGGAGCGTAACAGATACGCAGTATTTT	CAWSRSVTDTQYF
few	-	TRBJ2-1	15	TRBV6-5	TGTGCCAGCAGTAACGGAGGGTTCTCCTACAATGAGCAGTTCTTC	CASSNGGFSYNEQFF
-	TRBD1	TRBJ1-1	13	TRBV30	TGTGCCTGGAGTGGACAGGGGAACACTGAAGCTTTCTTT	CAWSGQGNTEAFF
-	-	TRBJ2-5	14	TRBV18	TGTGCCAGCTCCCCCGGGACACCTCGGGAGACCCAGTACTTC	CASSPGTPRETQYF
-	-	TRBJ2-1	15	TRBV11-2	TGTGCCAGCAGCTCGGCGGGGTTGACGGGGAATGAGCAGTTCTTC	CASSSAGLTGNEQFF
-	-	TRBJ2-3	15	TRBV30	TGTGCCTGGAGTGTACTTGGTGAAGGCACAGATACGCAGTATTTT	CAWSVLGEGTDTQYF
-	-	TRBJ2-3	15	TRBV28	TGTGCCAGCAGTTTATCTGCAGTGTACGCAGATACGCAGTATTTT	CASSLSAVYADTQYF
once	TRBD1	TRBJ1-1	18	TRBV5-8	TGTGCCAGCAGCTTGGTAAGGGCAACGGGACAGGTGAACACTGAAGCTTTCTTT	CASSLVRATGQVNTEAFF
-	-	TRBJ2-5	13	TRBV19	TGTGCCAGTAGTATCCAGGGGATGAAGACCCAGTACTTC	CASSIQGMKTQYF
-	-	TRBJ1-3	16	TRBV18	TGTGCCAGCTCATCGAATAGAGCCATCTCTGGAAACACCATATATTTT	CASSSNRAISGNTIYF
-	TRBD1	TRBJ2-6	14	TRBV30	TGTGCCTGGGGCACAGGGGCTGGGGCCAACGTCCTGACTTTC	CAWGTGAGANVLTF
-	-	TRBJ2-3	15	TRBV27	TGTGCCAGCAGTTTGGGGCAGATAAGTGTAGATACGCAGTATTTT	CASSLGQISVDTQYF
-	-	TRBJ1-3	17	TRBV2	TGTGCCAGCAGTGGCCATCAGGGCAGGGCGGCAGGAAACACCATATATTTT	CASSGHQGRAAGNTIYF
-	TRBD1	TRBJ1-1	14	TRBV15	TGTGCCACCAGCCAGGGGGCGGGTGGAACTGAAGCTTTCTTT	CATSQGAGGTEAFF
-	TRBD2	TRBJ2-1	16	TRBV27	TGTGCCAGCAGTAGAGGACTAGCGGGAAGCCACAATGAGCAGTTCTTC	CASSRGLAGSHNEQFF
-	TRBD1	TRBJ1-1	15	TRBV5-1	TGCGCCAGCAGCTTGGGACAGGGGGCGAACACTGAAGCTTTCTTT	CASSLGQGANTEAFF
-	TRBD2	TRBJ2-1	17	TRBV7-9	TGTGCCAGCAGCCAACCCGGGACTAGCGGGAGTGTCTATGAGCAGTTCTTC	CASSQPGTSGSVYEQFF
-	TRBD1	TRBJ2-3	12	TRBV30	TGTGCCTTGGGACAGTCCACAGATACGCAGTATTTT	CALGQSTDTQYF
-	-	TRBJ2-1	13	TRBV18	TGTGCCAGCTCACCAGACTACTCAGATGAGCAGTTCTTC	CASSPDYSDEQFF
once	TRBD1	TRBJ1-1	14	TRBV27	TGTGCCAGCAGTTTAGGACAGGTGTCCACTGAAGCTTTCTTT	CASSLGQVSTEAFF
-	TRBD1	TRBJ2-7	11	TRBV6-5	TGTGCCAGCCAGGGGGCTTACGAGCAGTACTTC	CASQGAYEQYF
-	TRBD2	TRBJ2-3	15	TRBV6-1	TGTGCCAGCAGTGAACTAGCGGGAGGGTTGGATACGCAGTATTTT	CASSELAGGLDTQYF
once	TRBD1	TRBJ1-1	14	TRBV27	TGTGCCAGCAGTTTCCAGGGGGCGAACACTGAAGCTTTCTTT	CASSFQGANTEAFF
few	-	TRBJ1-1	13	TRBV10-3	TGTGCCATCTGGGCAGGGGCGCGCGCTGAAGCTTTCTTT	CAIWAGARAEAFF
-	TRBD1	TRBJ1-5	13	TRBV19	TGTGCCAGCAGGACAGGGGGCTTTCAGCCCCAGCATTTT	CASRTGGFQPQHF
-	TRBD1	TRBJ1-5	14	TRBV18	TGTGCCAGCTCGGGACAGGGGGGCAATCAGCCCCAGCATTTT	CASSGQGGNQPQHF
-	-	TRBJ2-3	14	TRBV6-5	TGTGCCAGCAGGACGGCGGCCAGCACAGATACGCAGTATTTT	CASRTAASTDTQYF
-	TRBD1	TRBJ1-4	15	TRBV7-6	TGTGCCAGCAGCACAACCGGGACAGCTAATGAAAAACTGTTTTTT	CASSTTGTANEKLFF
-	-	TRBJ1-1	14	TRBV27	TGTGCCAGCAGTTCTTTCCAGGGTTCGACTGAAGCTTTCTTT	CASSSFQGSTEAFF
-	-	TRBJ1-5	14	TRBV2	TGTGCCATCCGGACCGGGGGTAGCAATCAGCCCCAGCATTTT	CAIRTGGSNQPQHF
-	TRBD1	TRBJ2-7	15	TRBV6-1	TGTGCCAGCAGTGAAGCGGGGACAGGGGTATACGAGCAGTACTTC	CASSEAGTGVYEQYF
-	TRBD1	TRBJ1-2	14	TRBV6-5	TGTGCCAGCACAGGACAGGTAGCTAACTATGGCTACACCTTC	CASTGQVANYGYTF
-	-	TRBJ1-4	14	TRBV5-4	TGTGCCAGCAGCTTGGAACTGTCCGATGAAAAACTGTTTTTT	CASSLELSDEKLFF
few	-	TRBJ2-7	14	TRBV7-9	TGTGCCAGCAGCCCCAGTGGAGACGCGGACGAGCAGTACTTC	CASSPSGDADEQYF
-	-	TRBJ1-2	13	TRBV7-8	TGTGCCAGCAGCTTAGCCAGGACAGAGGGCTACACCTTC	CASSLARTEGYTF
few	-	TRBJ2-1	15	TRBV27	TGTGCCAGCAGTTTAGCGGAACCCTCCTACAATGAGCAGTTCTTC	CASSLAEPSYNEQFF
-	TRBD1	TRBJ1-4	16	TRBV4-2	TGTGCCAGCAGCCAAGAGTACAGGGGATCCAATGAAAAACTGTTTTTT	CASSQEYRGSNEKLFF
-	-	TRBJ1-1	13	TRBV5-6	TGTGCCAGCAGCTTGGCAGGCAACCTTGAAGCTTTCTTT	CASSLAGNLEAFF
-	-	TRBJ1-2	15	TRBV30	TGTGCCTGGAGGGGGTCGAGACAGCCTAACTATGGCTACACCTTC	CAWRGSRQPNYGYTF
-	-	TRBJ2-3	12	TRBV29-1	TGCAGCGTCCATAGTTCCCCAGATACGCAGTATTTT	CSVHSSPDTQYF
-	-	TRBJ2-7	15	TRBV5-1	TGCGCCAGCAGCTTTAACATCCAGGGCTCCTACGAGCAGTACTTC	CASSFNIQGSYEQYF
-	TRBD2	TRBJ2-2	17	TRBV11-2	TGTGCCAGCAGCAGTCCCGGGGAGGGTAGTGGCACCGGGGAGCTGTTTTTT	CASSSPGEGSGTGELFF
-	TRBD1	TRBJ2-7	17	TRBV19	TGTGCCAGTAGTATGAACGGTCGGGACAGGTTTCGAGGCGAGCAGTACTTC	CASSMNGRDRFRGEQYF
-	-	TRBJ1-2	13	TRBV2	TGTGCCAGCAGTGATGTACAGGCGGGAGGCTACACCTTC	CASSDVQAGGYTF
-	TRBD1	TRBJ2-3	15	TRBV30	TGTGCCTGGAGTGGCGGACAGGGGGGCACAGATACGCAGTATTTT	CAWSGGQGGTDTQYF
-	TRBD1	TRBJ2-1	14	TRBV19	TGTGCCAGTAGTATCGGGACAGGTTTTGATGAGCAGTTCTTC	CASSIGTGFDEQFF
once	-	TRBJ1-2	17	TRBV19	TGTGCCAGTAGTATAGACGCCACAGGCCTAGCTAACTATGGCTACACCTTC	CASSIDATGLANYGYTF
once	TRBD1	TRBJ2-2	19	TRBV9	TGTGCCAGCAGGATTGGGACAGGGGCCGATCTCCCTAACACCGGGGAGCTGTTTTTT	CASRIGTGADLPNTGELFF
once	-	TRBJ1-5	14	TRBV27	TGTGCCAGCAGTGACGACAGGAGTGGTCAGCCCCAGCATTTT	CASSDDRSGQPQHF